The T cell receptor (beta chain) described here comes from a study of beta chain features in type 1 diabetes. Heparinised blood was drawn once per donor, averaging about 116 mL. In all sorted populations, purity surpassed 95%. The study reverse transcribed the entire isolated RNA, so it sequenced expressed TCRB transcripts. Produced via immunoSEQ multiplex PCR; TCRdb's table is partial and in-frame only. In the table there are a few hundred thousand clones, 13% of which are singletons. The germline V gene has CDR1 SGHNT and CDR2 YYREEE (reference sequence). This CDR3 has 13 residues. The germline V and J ends were trimmed by 2 bases and 6 bases, with 8 bases remaining between them. Findings of the study overall: The influence of HLA type on TCRB rearrangement stayed undetermined. Comparison showed that naive, central memory and Treg TCRB repertoires appeared more similar among patients than among healthy donors. The study found moderately but significantly shorter TCRB CDR3s in all four CD4+ subsets of Type 1 diabetes patients.

This clone was counted only a few times. Its antigen is not known. The gene calls are TRBV5-4 and TRBJ2-2; a possible D gene is TRBD1 (6 bases). The sequence came from a woman aged 18-29 years with type 1 diabetes. The sequencing input was naive CD4+ T cells from blood. The DNA for the CDR3 is TGTGCCAGCAGCTTTTCAGGGGCCGGGGAGCTGTTTTTT. It yields the protein CASSFSGAGELFF.